The 2 T cell receptor beta chains below come from one sample, sequenced in a study of blood T cell repertoires in COVID-19. Method: immunoSEQ multiplex PCR; TCRdb's copy keeps in-frame clones and lacks some. The sample lists 100,000 or so clones, roughly two thirds occurring once. Sequencing was performed on peripheral blood. These receptors all stem from an elderly man with acute or convalescent COVID-19.

The chain links TRBV28 to TRBJ2-7; tentative D call: TRBD1 (6 bases). The CDR3 spans 14 residues. Germline CDR1 MDHEN, CDR2 SYDVKM. V gave up 5 bases and J gave up 4 bases, with 15 bases separating them. CDR3 loop: CASSPYQDRYEQYF. The CDR3 nucleotides read TGTGCCAGCAGTCCCTACCAGGACAGATACGAGCAGTACTTC.

This clone was seen repeatedly, ten times or more. The chain uses TRBV5-6 and TRBJ2-7, with D uncertain. The CDR3 runs 14 residues. Per germline, CDR1 SGHDT and CDR2 YYEEEE. V was pared by 0 bases and J by 0 bases, with 7 bases between. CDR3 region: CASSLVQSSYEQYF. CDR3 in DNA: TGTGCCAGCAGCTTGGTACAGAGCTCCTACGAGCAGTACTTC.